This TCR beta chain was profiled in a study of T cells in Graves' hyperthyroidism and ophthalmopathy. Study outcomes and limitations: From stable hyperthyroidism, ophthalmopathy was separated by a 13 V-J model.

TCR beta CDR3 regions were amplified from RNA. A set of HTBI primers served as the primers for a first-round RT-PCR of the TCR CDR3. MiXCR, run by TCRdb on the multiplex PCR reads, gives a single entry per CDR3 protein. Among 400,000 to 450,000 distinct CDR3 sequences listed, under 15% were seen once. The CDR3 spans 15 residues. V was shortened by 6 bases and J by 2 bases, with 20 bases between the two germline ends. Germline CDR1 is DFQATT and CDR2 is SNEGSKA (reference sequence). This clonotype was observed a few times. Its target is unknown. Cells are PBMCs isolated from roughly 9.2 ml of fresh blood.

The chain links TRBV20-1 to TRBJ2-7, with D perhaps given as TRBD1 or TRBD2 (5 bases each). The sequence derives from a man in his late teens or twenties with Graves' ophthalmopathy. The sequenced material came from blood. The chain's CDR3 is CSAPGEGFEAYEQYF. The CDR3 DNA reads as TGCAGTGCGCCCGGAGAGGGGTTCGAGGCCTACGAGCAGTACTTC.